This TCR beta chain was sequenced in a study of cytomegalovirus exposure and HLA in healthy donors. With 5 bases clipped from V and 3 bases from J, the junction kept 5 bases outside the gene matches. CDR3 length equals 14 residues. The germline CDR1 and CDR2 sequences are SQVTM and ANQGSEA. PCR used 60 Vbeta primers and 13 Jbeta primers. Clones were sequenced by immunoSEQ multiplex PCR, and TCRdb holds only the in-frame ones, with some missing. The profile shows over 200,000 clones, 70% to 90% of them singletons. Sequencing was performed on PBMCs. The source of this sequence is a human donor in good health. The chain is built from TRBV29-1 and TRBJ2-1, with 9 bases lining up with TRBD2. DNA of the CDR3: TGCAGCGTTCGGCGGGAGGGCCTCTACAATGAGCAGTTCTTC. Encoded protein: CSVRREGLYNEQFF.